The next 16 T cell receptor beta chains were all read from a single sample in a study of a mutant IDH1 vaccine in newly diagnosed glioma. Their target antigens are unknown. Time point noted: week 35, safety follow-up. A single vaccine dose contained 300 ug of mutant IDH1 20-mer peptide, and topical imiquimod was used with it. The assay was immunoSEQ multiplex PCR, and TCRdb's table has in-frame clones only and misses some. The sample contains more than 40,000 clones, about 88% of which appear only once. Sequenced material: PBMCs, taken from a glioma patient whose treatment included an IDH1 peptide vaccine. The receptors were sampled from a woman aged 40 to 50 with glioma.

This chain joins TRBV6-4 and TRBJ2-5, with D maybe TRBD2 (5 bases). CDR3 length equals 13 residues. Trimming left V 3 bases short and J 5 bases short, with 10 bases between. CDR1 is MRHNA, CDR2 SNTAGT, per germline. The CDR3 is CASSERGGETQYF. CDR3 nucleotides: TGTGCCAGCAGTGAACGGGGTGGGGAGACCCAGTACTTC.

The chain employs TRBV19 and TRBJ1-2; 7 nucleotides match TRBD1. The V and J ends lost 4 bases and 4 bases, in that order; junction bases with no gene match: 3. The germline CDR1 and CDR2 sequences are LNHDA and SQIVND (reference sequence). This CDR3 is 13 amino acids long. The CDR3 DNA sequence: TGTGCCAGTAGTACCCGGACAGGCTATGGCTACACCTTC. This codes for CASSTRTGYGYTF. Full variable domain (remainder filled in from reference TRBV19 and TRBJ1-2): DGGITQSPKYLFRKEGQNVTLSCEQNLNHDAMYWYRQDPGQGLRLIYYSQIVNDFQKGDIAEGYSVSREKKESFPLTVTSAQKNPTAFYLCASSTRTGYGYTFGSGTRLTVV.

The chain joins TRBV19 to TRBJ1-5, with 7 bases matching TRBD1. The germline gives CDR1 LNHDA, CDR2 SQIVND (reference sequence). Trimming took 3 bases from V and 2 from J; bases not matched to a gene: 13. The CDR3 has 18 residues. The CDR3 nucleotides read TGTGCCAGTAGTATTAGGACAGGAAGCGTTGAGGGCAATCAGCCCCAGCATTTT. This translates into CASSIRTGSVEGNQPQHF.

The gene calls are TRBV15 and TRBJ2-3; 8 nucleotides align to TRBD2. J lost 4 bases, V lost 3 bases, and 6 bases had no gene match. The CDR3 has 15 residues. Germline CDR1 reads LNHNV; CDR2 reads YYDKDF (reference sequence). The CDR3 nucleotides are TGTGCCACCAGCAGTCCGGGACTAGTGGCAGATACGCAGTATTTT. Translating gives CATSSPGLVADTQYF.

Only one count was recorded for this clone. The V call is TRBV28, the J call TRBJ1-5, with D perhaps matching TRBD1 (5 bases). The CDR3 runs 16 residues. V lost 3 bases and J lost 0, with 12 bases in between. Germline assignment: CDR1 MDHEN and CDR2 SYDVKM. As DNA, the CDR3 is TGTGCCAGCAGTTTCGACAGTATCCATAGCAATCAGCCCCAGCATTTT. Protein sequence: CASSFDSIHSNQPQHF.

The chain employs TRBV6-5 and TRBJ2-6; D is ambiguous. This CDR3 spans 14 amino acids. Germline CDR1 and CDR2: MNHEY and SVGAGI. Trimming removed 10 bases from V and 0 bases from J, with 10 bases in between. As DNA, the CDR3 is TGTGCCACTGCACGGATCTCTGGGGCCAACGTCCTGACTTTC. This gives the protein CATARISGANVLTF.

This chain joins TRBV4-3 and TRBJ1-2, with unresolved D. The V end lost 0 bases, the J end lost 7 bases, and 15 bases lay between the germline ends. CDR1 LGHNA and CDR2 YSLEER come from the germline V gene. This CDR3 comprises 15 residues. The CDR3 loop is CASSQDRRADCGYTF. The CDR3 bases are TGCGCCAGCAGCCAAGATCGAAGGGCGGACTGTGGCTACACCTTC.

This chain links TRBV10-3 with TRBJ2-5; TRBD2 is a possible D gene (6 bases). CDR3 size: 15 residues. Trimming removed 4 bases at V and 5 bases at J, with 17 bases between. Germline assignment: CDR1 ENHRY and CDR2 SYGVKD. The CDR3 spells CAISGTWAGTETQYF. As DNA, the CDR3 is TGTGCCATCAGTGGGACCTGGGCGGGAACGGAGACCCAGTACTTC.

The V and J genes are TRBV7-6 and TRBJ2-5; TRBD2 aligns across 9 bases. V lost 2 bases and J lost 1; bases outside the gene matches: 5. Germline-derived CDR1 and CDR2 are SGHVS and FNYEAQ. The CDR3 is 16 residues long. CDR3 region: CASSLRASGIQETQYF. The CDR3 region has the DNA TGTGCCAGCAGCTTAAGGGCTAGCGGGATCCAAGAGACCCAGTACTTC.

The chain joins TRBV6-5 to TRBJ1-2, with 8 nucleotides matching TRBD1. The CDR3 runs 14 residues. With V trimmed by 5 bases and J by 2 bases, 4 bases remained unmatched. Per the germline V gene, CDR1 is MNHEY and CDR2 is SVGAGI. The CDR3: CASSRTGRNYGYTF. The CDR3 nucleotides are TGTGCCAGCAGTCGGACAGGGCGGAACTATGGCTACACCTTC.

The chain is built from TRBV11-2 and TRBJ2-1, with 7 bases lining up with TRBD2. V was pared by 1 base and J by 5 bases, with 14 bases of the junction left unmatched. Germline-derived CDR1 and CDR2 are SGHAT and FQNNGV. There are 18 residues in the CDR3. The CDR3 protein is CASSLGRRRRDYNNEQFF. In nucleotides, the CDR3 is TGTGCCAGCAGCTTAGGCCGGAGGAGGCGGGACTATAACAATGAGCAGTTCTTC.

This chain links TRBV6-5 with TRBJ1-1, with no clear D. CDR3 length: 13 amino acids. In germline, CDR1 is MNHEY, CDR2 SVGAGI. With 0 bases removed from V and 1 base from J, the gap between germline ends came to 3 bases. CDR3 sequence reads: CASSYSSNTEAFF. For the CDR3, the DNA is TGTGCCAGCAGTTACTCATCGAACACTGAAGCTTTCTTT.

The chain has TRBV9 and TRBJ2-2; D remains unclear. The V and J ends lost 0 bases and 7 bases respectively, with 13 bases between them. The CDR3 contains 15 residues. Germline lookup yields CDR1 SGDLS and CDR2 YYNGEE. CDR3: CASSVGQRWNGELFF. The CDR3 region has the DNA TGTGCCAGCAGCGTAGGTCAGCGTTGGAACGGGGAGCTGTTTTTT.

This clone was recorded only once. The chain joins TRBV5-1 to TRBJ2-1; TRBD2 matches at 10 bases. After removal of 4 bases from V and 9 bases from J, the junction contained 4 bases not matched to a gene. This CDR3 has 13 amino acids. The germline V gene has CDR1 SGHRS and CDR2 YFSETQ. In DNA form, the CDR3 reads TGCGCCAGCAGCCTGAGCGGGGGGGGTGAGCAGTTCTTC. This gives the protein CASSLSGGGEQFF. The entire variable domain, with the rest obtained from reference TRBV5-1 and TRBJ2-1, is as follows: KAGVTQTPRYLIKTRGQQVTLSCSPISGHRSVSWYQQTPGQGLQFLFEYFSETQRNKGNFPGRFSGRQFSNSRSEMNVSTLELGDSALYLCASSLSGGGEQFFGPGTRLTVL.

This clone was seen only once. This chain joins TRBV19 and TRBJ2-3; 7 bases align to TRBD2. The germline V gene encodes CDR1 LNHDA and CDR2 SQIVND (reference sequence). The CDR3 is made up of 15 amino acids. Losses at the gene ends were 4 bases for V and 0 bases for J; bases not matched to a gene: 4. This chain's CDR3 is CASSTGLLSTDTQYF. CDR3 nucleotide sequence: TGTGCCAGTAGTACGGGACTACTCAGCACAGATACGCAGTATTTT.

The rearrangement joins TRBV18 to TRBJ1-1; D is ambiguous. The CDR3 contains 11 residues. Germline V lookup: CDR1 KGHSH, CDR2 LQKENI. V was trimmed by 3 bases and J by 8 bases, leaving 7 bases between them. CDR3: CASSPEGEAFF. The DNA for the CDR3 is TGTGCCAGCTCACCGGAGGGCGAAGCTTTCTTT.